This T cell receptor (beta chain) is drawn from a study of shared clonotypes between healthy human individuals. CDR3 length: 15 residues. V lost 0 bases, J lost 2 bases, and 11 bases lay in between. CDR1 and CDR2 (germline): LGHNA, YNFKEQ. For unsorted PBMC, 300 ng DNA per replicate equaled about 30,000 T cell genomes. Original handling: Without quality scores, immunoSEQ junctional reads could not be filtered like full-length reads. Repertoires were generated with immunoSEQ multiplex PCR, while TCRdb's copy carries only in-frame clones and drops some. For V, J and clone size, that table is used; D and trimming come from the DNA. This sample has about 500,000 clones, with 75% to 80% found just once.

The clonotype was recovered from a woman aged 35 to 49 in good health. Some clones in this sample may be carry-over from other donors' samples. Sequenced input: PBMCs. The J gene is TRBJ2-7, the V gene TRBV4-2; TRBD2 might be the D (5 bases). CDR3 sequence (DNA): TGTGCCAGCAGCCAAGAGAGGGAGTCCCCCTACGAGCAGTACTTC. Translated: CASSQERESPYEQYF.